A selection of T cell receptor beta chains follows, all from one sample in a study of T cell changes during pregnancy in multiple sclerosis. The method was immunoSEQ multiplex PCR; TCRdb's version includes in-frame clones alone and lacks a portion of them. This sample has around 62,000 clones; about nine tenths occur once, and the top ten carry 2.5%. Sequenced here: peripheral blood, sampled in the first trimester of pregnancy. The receptors originated from a female donor with multiple sclerosis, enrolled in a pregnancy study. Both conserved end residues are trimmed from each CDR3. Fields, in order: V gene, clone size, D gene, J gene, CDR3 protein. A D gene is named only where the DNA matches it firmly. Only some rows state a clone size, as once, few, many or a class for expanded clones.

TRBV30,-,-,TRBJ2-2,AWGRADLNTGELF
TRBV29-1,-,-,TRBJ1-1,SVDNTRFTEAF
TRBV2,-,TRBD1,TRBJ2-7,ASSAQGDSYEQY
TRBV7-9,-,TRBD1,TRBJ1-5,ASSLGQGDGNQPQH
TRBV10-2,-,-,TRBJ2-7,ASSEVGTTSYEQY
TRBV18,-,TRBD1,TRBJ1-1,ASSREQDRANTEAF
TRBV4-3,-,-,TRBJ1-3,ASSQDVSRSGNTIY
TRBV6-1,-,-,TRBJ1-2,ASSDLGGEGYT
TRBV7-2,-,TRBD2,TRBJ2-5,ASSMTSGGSITRETQY
TRBV14,-,-,TRBJ1-5,ASSPGGSPSNQPQH
TRBV30,-,-,TRBJ1-5,AWSGGFNQPQH
TRBV6-6,-,-,TRBJ1-2,ASSYSVGGGYT
TRBV7-3,once,TRBD2,TRBJ2-3,ASKLTSGESTQY
TRBV5-6,-,TRBD1,TRBJ2-3,ASRGTVTTSTDTQY
TRBV5-1,once,TRBD1,TRBJ2-2,ASGTGNTGELF
TRBV27,-,TRBD2,TRBJ2-1,ASSFRTSGSRAYNEQF